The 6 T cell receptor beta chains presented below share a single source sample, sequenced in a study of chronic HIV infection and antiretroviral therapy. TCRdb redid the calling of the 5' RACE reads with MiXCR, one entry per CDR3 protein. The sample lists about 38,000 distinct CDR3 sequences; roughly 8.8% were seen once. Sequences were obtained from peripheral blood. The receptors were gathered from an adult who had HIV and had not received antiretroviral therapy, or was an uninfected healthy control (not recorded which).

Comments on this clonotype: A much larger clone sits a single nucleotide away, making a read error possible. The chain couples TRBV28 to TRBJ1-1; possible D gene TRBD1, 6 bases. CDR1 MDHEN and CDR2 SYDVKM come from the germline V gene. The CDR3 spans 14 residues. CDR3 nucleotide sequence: TGTGCCAGCAGTTTCGTAAGGGGGAACACTGAAACTTTCTTT. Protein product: CASSFVRGNTETFF.

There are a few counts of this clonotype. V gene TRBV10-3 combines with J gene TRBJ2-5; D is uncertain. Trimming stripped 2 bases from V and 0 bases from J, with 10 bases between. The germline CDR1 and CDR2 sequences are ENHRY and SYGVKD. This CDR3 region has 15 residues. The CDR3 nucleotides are TGTGCCATCAGTGAGGTTATGGCGTACCAAGAGACCCAGTACTTC. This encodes CAISEVMAYQETQYF.

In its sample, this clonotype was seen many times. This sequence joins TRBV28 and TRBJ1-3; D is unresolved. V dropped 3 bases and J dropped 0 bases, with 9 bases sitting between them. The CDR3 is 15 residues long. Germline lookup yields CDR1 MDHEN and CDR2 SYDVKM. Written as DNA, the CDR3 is TGTGCCAGCAGTTTGAACAGCCTCTCTGGAAACACCATATATTTT. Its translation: CASSLNSLSGNTIYF.

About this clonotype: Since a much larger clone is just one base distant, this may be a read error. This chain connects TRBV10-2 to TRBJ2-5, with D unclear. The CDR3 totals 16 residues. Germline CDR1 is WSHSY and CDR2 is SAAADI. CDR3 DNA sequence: TGCGCCGGCAGTGAGTTTACAGCTAACTACCAAGAGACCCAGTACTTC. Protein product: CAGSEFTANYQETQYF.

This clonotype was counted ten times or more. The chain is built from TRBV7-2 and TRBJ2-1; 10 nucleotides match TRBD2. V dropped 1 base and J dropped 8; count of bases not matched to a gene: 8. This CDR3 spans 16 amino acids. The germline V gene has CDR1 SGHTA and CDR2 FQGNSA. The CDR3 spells CASSLEGLAAGYEQFF. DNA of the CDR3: TGTGCCAGCAGCTTAGAAGGACTAGCGGCTGGCTATGAGCAGTTCTTC.

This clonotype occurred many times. The CDR3 spells CSANLDEVAFF. The CDR3 nucleotides read TGCAGTGCTAACCTAGACGAAGTAGCTTTCTTT. This sequence joins TRBV20-1 and TRBJ1-1, with unresolved D. V shed 4 bases and J shed 10 bases, with 13 bases lying between them. Germline assignment: CDR1 DFQATT and CDR2 SNEGSKA (reference sequence). CDR3 length: 11 amino acids.